One and the same sample provided the 15 T cell receptor beta chains below, sequenced in a study of T cells in localized non-small cell lung cancer. Only in-frame clones appear in the TCRdb table, and some are missing; sequencing was by immunoSEQ multiplex PCR. The sample lists under 45,000 clones, 65% to 90% occurring once. The specimen was PBMCs, collected before any cancer treatment. Source of these receptors: a man aged 35-69 years with stage II lung adenocarcinoma.

The chain combines TRBV11-2 with TRBJ1-2; D is uncertain. This CDR3 is built from 13 residues. With 2 bases removed from V and 3 bases from J, the gap between germline ends came to 7 bases. CDR1 is SGHAT and CDR2 is FQNNGV in the germline V gene. Here the CDR3 DNA reads TGTGCCAGCAGCTTACACCGCGACTATGGCTACACCTTC. It translates to CASSLHRDYGYTF.

The chain is built from TRBV6-5 and TRBJ2-1; D is unresolved. The CDR3 extends over 15 amino acids. Germline loops: CDR1 MNHEY, CDR2 SVGAGI. Trimming took 8 bases from V and 3 from J, leaving 17 bases between them. CDR3 in amino acids: CASVAHPRLYNEQFF. The CDR3 nucleotides read TGTGCCAGCGTGGCCCATCCAAGACTCTACAATGAGCAGTTCTTC.

V usage is TRBV19 and J usage is TRBJ2-7; maybe TRBD1 (6 bases). V was shortened by 6 bases and J by 4 bases, with 13 bases between the two germline ends. CDR3 length: 13 amino acids. The germline gives CDR1 LNHDA, CDR2 SQIVND (reference sequence). The CDR3 is CASSRDKGYEQYF. CDR3 coding DNA: TGTGCCAGTAGCCGGGACAAGGGGTACGAGCAGTACTTC.

The rearrangement links TRBV5-1 to TRBJ1-1, with 8 nucleotides matching TRBD1. The CDR3 loop spans 17 amino acids. Looked up from germline, CDR1 is SGHRS and CDR2 is YFSETQ. Losses at the gene ends were 4 bases for V and 7 bases for J; bases not matched to a gene: 18. CDR3: CASSRRQGSVIPSEAFF. The CDR3 DNA is TGCGCCAGCAGCCGGAGACAGGGGTCGGTCATCCCGAGTGAAGCTTTCTTT.

This sequence joins TRBV15 and TRBJ1-2; 7 nucleotides agree with TRBD1. Per germline, CDR1 LNHNV and CDR2 YYDKDF (reference sequence). V lost 5 bases and J lost 6; bases outside the gene matches: 3. The CDR3 contains 12 residues. The CDR3 sequence: CATSAGTDGYTF. CDR3 sequence (DNA): TGTGCCACCAGCGCCGGGACAGATGGCTACACCTTC.

This chain links TRBV5-6 with TRBJ2-5, with D tentatively TRBD1 (6 bases). The CDR3 is 13 amino acids. In germline, CDR1 is SGHDT, CDR2 YYEEEE. V dropped 7 bases and J dropped 1 base, with 11 bases sitting between them. This chain's CDR3 is CASGPDSQETQYF. CDR3 nucleotide sequence: TGTGCCAGCGGACCGGACAGCCAAGAGACCCAGTACTTC.

V and J are TRBV5-1 and TRBJ2-7; D unresolved. This CDR3 has 13 residues. With 4 bases removed from V and 2 bases from J, the gap between germline ends came to 10 bases. Germline V lookup: CDR1 SGHRS, CDR2 YFSETQ. Here the CDR3 DNA reads TGCGCCAGCAGCGGTTCGGTAGCCTACGAGCAGTACTTC. Its protein product is CASSGSVAYEQYF.

Comments on this clone: At one of its ends the junction is not consistent with the germline gene, which may arise from a read error. V and J are TRBV29-1 and TRBJ1-3; D perhaps matches TRBD1 (6 bases). CDR1 is SQVTM, CDR2 ANQGSEA, per germline. This CDR3 comprises 16 residues. For the CDR3, the DNA is TGCAGCGTCGAAGGTCCAGGGGCCAGGGGAAGAAACACCATATATTTT. As protein: CSVEGPGARGRNTIYF.

The J gene is TRBJ1-6, the V gene TRBV4-2; unclear D gene. The CDR3 totals 15 residues. The ends were cut back, 0 bases at V and 8 bases at J, with 11 bases in the middle. Germline assignment: CDR1 LGHNA and CDR2 YNFKEQ. The CDR3 DNA follows: TGTGCCAGCAGCCAAGATTCCGGGAGAGATTCACCCCTCCACTTT. It translates to CASSQDSGRDSPLHF.

This chain joins TRBV12-1 and TRBJ2-3; whether TRBD2, the table's D call, matches the DNA was not checked. TRBV12-1 is deemed a pseudogene. The CDR3 consists of 19 residues. The CDR3 here is CASSSGLAGPPRDTDTQYF. The CDR3 region has the DNA TGTGCCAGCAGCTCGGGACTAGCGGGGCCCCCAAGGGACACAGATACGCAGTATTTT.

The chain couples TRBV5-4 to TRBJ2-2, with 7 bases lining up with TRBD2. The CDR3 covers 15 residues. CDR1 is SGHNT, CDR2 YYREEE, per germline (reference sequence). The V segment lost 3 bases and the J segment 4 bases; nucleotides outside the gene matches: 6. CDR3 bases: TGTGCCAGCAGCTCAGAGCGGGGCCTCACCGGGGAGCTGTTTTTT. Amino acid sequence: CASSSERGLTGELFF.

The chain uses TRBV5-5 and TRBJ1-1, with 10 bases aligning to TRBD1. V dropped 2 bases and J dropped 3; count of bases not matched to a gene: 7. The CDR3 has 16 amino acids. Germline assignment: CDR1 SGHKS and CDR2 YYEKEE (reference sequence). In DNA form, the CDR3 reads TGTGCCAGCAGCTTCGGACAGGGGGGCCGAGACACTGAAGCTTTCTTT. This sequence encodes CASSFGQGGRDTEAFF.

This clone was recorded only once. The gene calls are TRBV27 and TRBJ1-2; D perhaps matches TRBD1 (5 bases). Germline V CDR1 and CDR2: MNHEY, SMNVEV (reference sequence). V was pared by 10 bases and J by 4 bases, with 13 bases between. This CDR3 is 12 amino acids long. The DNA for the CDR3 is TGTGCCACCAGGGCGGGAACCTATGGCTACACCTTC. It yields the protein CATRAGTYGYTF.

The CDR3 protein is CASSAAGQGVSKNIQYF. The CDR3 nucleotides are TGTGCCAGTAGTGCTGCGGGACAGGGGGTGTCCAAAAACATTCAGTACTTC. This chain joins TRBV19 and TRBJ2-4; the match to TRBD1 covers 11 bases. The CDR3 is made up of 17 amino acids. V lost 5 bases and J lost 2; bases outside the gene matches: 8. The germline V gene encodes CDR1 LNHDA and CDR2 SQIVND (reference sequence). The full variable domain, in which reference TRBV19 and TRBJ2-4 provide the parts outside the CDR3, is DGGITQSPKYLFRKEGQNVTLSCEQNLNHDAMYWYRQDPGQGLRLIYYSQIVNDFQKGDIAEGYSVSREKKESFPLTVTSAQKNPTAFYLCASSAAGQGVSKNIQYFGAGTRLSVL.

The genes are TRBV29-1 and TRBJ1-2; 7 bases are a match to TRBD1. The CDR3 spans 11 residues. J lost 8 bases, V lost 7 bases, and 7 bases had no gene match. Germline V lookup: CDR1 SQVTM, CDR2 ANQGSEA. The CDR3 sequence: CSAVTGDGYTF. In nucleotides, the CDR3 is TGCAGCGCCGTAACAGGGGACGGCTACACCTTC.